The T cell receptor (beta chain) described here comes from a study of T-cell reconstitution after alpha-beta-depleted transplantation in children. A TCRbeta library incorporating unique molecular identifiers was prepared. TCRdb passed the PCR reads through MiXCR, listing each CDR3 protein once. The sample lists a few hundred thousand distinct CDR3 sequences; around 10% were seen once. This clonotype has at least ten counts. Its ends do not fully match the called genes, so a read error is possible. CDR3 length equals 14 residues. The germline V gene has CDR1 SGHRS and CDR2 YFSETQ. This receptor was obtained from a male patient aged 2 to 9 who had a stem cell transplant for chronic granulomatous disease, so the T cells may come from the graft donor. Source: peripheral blood, taken 180 days after TCRalphabeta/CD19-depleted stem cell transplant. The gene calls are TRBV5-1 and TRBJ2-3; 7 nucleotides match TRBD1. CDR3 in amino acids: CASSLDRGTDTQYF. The CDR3 DNA follows: TGTGCCAGCAGTTTAGACAGGGGCACAGATACGCAGTATTTT.